This T cell receptor beta chain was sequenced during a study of siplizumab effects on memory and regulatory T cells. Study-level results: Naive T cells were seen as more diverse than memory cells and as major alloresponse contributors. In siplizumab conditions, mappable alloreactive CD4+ clones averaged about 69% Treg-derived, against approximately 29% in controls.

The protocol was immunoSEQ multiplex PCR, while the TCRdb copy is restricted to in-frame clones and leaves out a portion. The table includes roughly 100,000 clones, more than 85% detected once. V lost 4 bases, J lost 3 bases, and 6 bases stayed unmatched. The length of the CDR3 is 15 residues. In germline, CDR1 is SGHDN, CDR2 FVKESK. On this clone: The antigen is not known.

V is TRBV14 and J is TRBJ1-1; 9 positions match TRBD1. This clonotype was obtained from a human donor in good health. Source material: CD4+ T cells sorted from blood. This chain's CDR3 is CASSPFTGGHTEAFF. The CDR3 DNA reads TGTGCCAGCAGCCCTTTTACAGGGGGCCACACTGAAGCTTTCTTT.